Reported below is one T cell receptor beta chain. This clone's antigen is unknown. Per-base quality was not reported, and no clone a single base away is much larger than it. The data are from a study of PD-1 blockade in classical Hodgkin lymphoma (dated by TCRdb to 2019 to 2021). Study-level background: Nivolumab dosing was 3 mg/kg intravenously every 2 weeks, continuing until either disease progression or unacceptable toxicity. The study used TCR beta sequencing and CyTOF to define a peripheral blood immune signature of response to PD-1 blockade in classical Hodgkin lymphoma.

From the cysteine up to the phenylalanine, the CDR3 has a length of 17 residues. CDR3 DNA is the only sequence kept; it has 51 bases, read in frame from the first base. Per the germline V gene (reference sequence), WNHNN is the CDR1 and SYGVQD is the CDR2. Trimming removed 0 bases from V and 2 bases from J; the gene matches leave 6 bases unexplained. The Qiagen DNeasy kit was used to extract genomic DNA both from unsorted PBMCs and from the negatively selected CD4+ and CD8+ fractions. Using primers that anneal to V and J segments, immunoSEQ multiplex PCR amplified the TCR beta CDR3 regions. A synthetic immune receptor repertoire was used to minimize amplification bias, and remaining bias was computationally removed after sequencing. The paper's processing steps were these. Custom Python scripts were used to quantify repertoire diversity as the Shannon entropy index. Unsorted, CD4+ and CD8+ repertoires were analyzed separately, except for combined analyses in which CD4+ and CD8+ sequences were merged in silico. Clonal expansion was defined as at least a 2-fold frequency increase after treatment relative to C1D1, with a pseudocount of 0.5 for undetected baseline clones. Singleton clones were defined as clones with 0 or 1 copy at C1D1, and non-singleton clones were defined as clones with 2 or more copies. Clones expanded in unsorted samples were assigned a CD4+, CD8+ or unknown annotation through matching of protein sequences in sorted samples from the same patient. Wilcoxon tests on paired samples were used to test changes in diversity from C1D1 to C4D1. Imported from immuneACCESS, the table was reduced by TCRdb to in-frame sequences with V and J called. These copies leave out some clones; in studies compared against another copy, an unresolved V gene accounts for under half, and the cause of the remainder is not known. The V and J calls and clone size are taken from that table; D and trimming were inferred from the DNA. The sample records 8,500 to 13,000 clones, 60% to 80% of which are singletons. The leading ten clones occupy 3% to 3.5% of the sample.

The time point label of this sample denotes: cycle 4 day 1 (C4D1), after 6 weeks of nivolumab. Relapse after autologous stem cell transplantation had occurred in all trial patients, and cohorts A, B and C were distinguished by prior brentuximab vedotin exposure. CD4+ T cells were purified from thawed PBMCs by magnetic negative selection with a Miltenyi CD4+ T cell isolation kit. A total of about 51 patients with relapsed/refractory classical Hodgkin lymphoma made up the trial cohort, and each patient's best overall response was complete response, partial response or progressive disease. In the multi-cohort phase II CheckMate 205 trial, trial patients received single-agent nivolumab. An independent review committee assessed best overall response by applying the 2007 International Working Group response criteria. Trial PBMCs were collected just before the start of nivolumab (C1D1) and during therapy at cycle 2 day 1 and cycle 4 day 1. Peripheral blood was collected in 8 mL Vacutainer Cell Preparation Tubes, from which PBMCs were isolated by centrifugation and then cryopreserved. Purified CD4+ and CD8+ fractions were prepared only for cases where an additional PBMC sample was available. Magnetically labelled cells were removed on LS columns in a quadroMACS separator, and the flow-through was retained as the purified fraction.

Broader findings and caveats from the paper: Trial patients with a complete response had baseline diversity similar to that of newly diagnosed patients, while partial responders and progressors had significantly lower diversity. The study covered only a single clinical trial cohort, and the causes of the repertoire differences, possibly disease activity or prior therapy, were still not defined. Diversity was lower in patients who began nivolumab less than 1 year after ASCT, so these patients were left out of later analyses to avoid confounding by immune reconstitution. CD4+ but not CD8+ TCR diversity rose significantly by C4D1 (p=0.0027 vs p=0.16), most apparent in complete responders (p=0.02). Newly diagnosed patients were reported to have lower baseline TCR diversity than healthy donors, and relapsed/refractory patients were reported to have lower baseline TCR diversity still.

The sequence was collected from a human donor with classical Hodgkin lymphoma. The chain couples TRBV10-1 to TRBJ2-5; 10 bases in between match TRBD2. The sequences come from CD4+ T cells from blood, collected before the fourth cycle of nivolumab. This receptor has the CDR3 CASSESGLAAGQETQYF. The bases are TGCGCCAGCAGTGAGTCAGGACTAGCGGCCGGGCAAGAGACCCAGTACTTC.